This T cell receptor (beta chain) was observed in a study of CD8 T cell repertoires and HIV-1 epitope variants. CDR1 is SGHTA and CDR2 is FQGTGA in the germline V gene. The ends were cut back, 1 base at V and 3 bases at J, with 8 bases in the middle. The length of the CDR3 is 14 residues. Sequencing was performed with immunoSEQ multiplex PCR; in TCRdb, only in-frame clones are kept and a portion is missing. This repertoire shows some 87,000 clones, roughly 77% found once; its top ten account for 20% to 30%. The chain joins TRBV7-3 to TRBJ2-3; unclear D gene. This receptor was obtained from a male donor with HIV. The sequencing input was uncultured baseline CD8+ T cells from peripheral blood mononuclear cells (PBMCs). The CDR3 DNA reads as TGTGCCAGCAGCTTAATGACTGCTACAGATACGCAGTATTTT. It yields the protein CASSLMTATDTQYF.